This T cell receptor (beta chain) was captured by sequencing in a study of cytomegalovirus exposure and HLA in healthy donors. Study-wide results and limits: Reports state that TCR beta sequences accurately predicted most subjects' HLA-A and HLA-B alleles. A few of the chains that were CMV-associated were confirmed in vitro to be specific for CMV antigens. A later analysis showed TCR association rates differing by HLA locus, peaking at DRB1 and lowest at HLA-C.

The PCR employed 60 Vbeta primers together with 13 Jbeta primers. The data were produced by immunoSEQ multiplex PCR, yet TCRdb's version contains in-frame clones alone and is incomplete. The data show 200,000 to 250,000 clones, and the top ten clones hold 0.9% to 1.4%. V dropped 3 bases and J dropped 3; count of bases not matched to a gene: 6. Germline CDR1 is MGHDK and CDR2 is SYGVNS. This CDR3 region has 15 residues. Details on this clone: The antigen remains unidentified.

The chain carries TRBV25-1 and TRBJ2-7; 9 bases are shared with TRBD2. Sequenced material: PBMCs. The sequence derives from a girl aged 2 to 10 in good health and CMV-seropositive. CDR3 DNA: TGTGCCAGCAGTGACCCTAGCGGGGCTGGCTACGAGCAGTACTTC. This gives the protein CASSDPSGAGYEQYF.